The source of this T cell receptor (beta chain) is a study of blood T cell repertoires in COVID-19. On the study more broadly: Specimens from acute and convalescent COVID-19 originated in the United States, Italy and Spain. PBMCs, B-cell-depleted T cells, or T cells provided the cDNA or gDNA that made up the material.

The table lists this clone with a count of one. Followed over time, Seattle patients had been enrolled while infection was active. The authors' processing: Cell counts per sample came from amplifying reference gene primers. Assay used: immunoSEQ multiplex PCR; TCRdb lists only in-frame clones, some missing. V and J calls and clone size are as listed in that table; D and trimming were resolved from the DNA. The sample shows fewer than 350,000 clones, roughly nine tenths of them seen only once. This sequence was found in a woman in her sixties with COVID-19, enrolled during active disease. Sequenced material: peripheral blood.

The CDR3 is CASTPRDWFNEKLFF. The CDR3 region has the DNA TGTGCCAGCACCCCCAGGGACTGGTTTAATGAAAAACTGTTTTTT. V and J are TRBV28 and TRBJ1-4; possibly TRBD1 for D (5 bases). This CDR3 region has 15 residues. Germline lookup yields CDR1 MDHEN and CDR2 SYDVKM. V lost 7 bases and J 4 bases, leaving 16 bases between the germline ends.